The clone carrying this T cell receptor beta chain was seen once. Its antigen remains unidentified. Produced via immunoSEQ multiplex PCR; TCRdb's table is partial and in-frame only. The sample holds about 14,000 clones, approximately 80% seen once. The data originate from a study of graft-versus-host responses after intestinal transplantation. Study-level information: Recipients got multivisceral, liver-intestinal, or isolated intestinal transplants. The whole recipient group had anti-thymocyte globulin induction followed by tacrolimus and steroids for around three years.

The study, taken as a whole, reports: Patients with graft-donor T cell macrochimerism had high graft-versus-host to host-versus-graft clonal ratios in allografts.

Investigators treated the graft tissue so that it released intraepithelial and lamina propria lymphocytes. The V gene's germline CDR1 is MGHDK and CDR2 SYGVNS. The V end was cut by 5 bases, the J end by 2 bases, with 9 bases between. The CDR3 totals 13 residues. The sequences come from ileum tissue, collected roughly 26 days after intestinal transplant. The gene calls are TRBV25-1 and TRBJ1-2; D is possibly TRBD1 (6 bases). The TCR originated in a human patient who received an intestinal transplant, so some T cells may come from the graft donor. Written as DNA, the CDR3 is TGTGCCAGCAGTCCAGGGGTCAACTATGGCTACACCTTC. Amino acids: CASSPGVNYGYTF.